Listed here are 24 T cell receptor beta chains from one sample, sequenced in a study of T cells in women clearing cervical HPV infection. The assay was immunoSEQ multiplex PCR, and TCRdb's table has in-frame clones only and misses some. This sample contains 42,000 or so clones. Sequencing was carried out using blood buffy coat. The receptors stem from a woman aged 18 to 75 with a cervical HPV16 infection that either progressed to CIN3+ or cleared (not recorded which).

With regard to this clone: The read finishes 3 residues shy of the CDR3 end, and the germline J gene is used to complete it. The genes are TRBV19 and TRBJ1-1; TRBD1 matches at 9 bases. The CDR3 contains 13 residues. Germline assignment: CDR1 LNHDA and CDR2 SQIVND (reference sequence). CDR3 DNA (partial): TGTGCCAGTAGTCCCGACAGGGGGATCGAA. It encodes CASSPDRGIE. The complete CDR3 sequence is CASSPDRGIEAFF.

With respect to this clone: Read sequence stops 3 residues before the CDR3 end, and the germline J gene provides the missing end. The genes are TRBV4-1 and TRBJ1-2, with a possible D match to TRBD1 (6 bases). Per the germline V gene, CDR1 is MGHRA and CDR2 is YSYEKL. V dropped 1 base and J dropped 7 bases, with 19 bases sitting between them. CDR3 length: 16 residues. CDR3 region: CASSQVLTTGPGGYTF. Partial CDR3 DNA: TGCGCCAGCAGCCAAGTCCTAACTACAGGGCCGGGTGGC.

Comment on this clone: The CDR3 end falls 3 residues outside the read, so it is completed with the germline J gene. The genes are TRBV7-7 and TRBJ2-3; 7 bases align to TRBD2. This CDR3 has 15 residues. The ends lost 2 bases at V and 2 bases at J; junction bases unmatched: 4. CDR1 and CDR2 from the germline V gene are SSHAT and FNYEAQ (reference sequence). The covered CDR3 bases are TGTGCCAGCAGCTTATCCGGGGGGTCCACAGATACG. It is translated as CASSLSGGSTDT. The whole CDR3 reads CASSLSGGSTDTQYF.

The CDR3 DNA, read in part, is TGTGCCAGCAGTGTAGTACAGGGGGTCGCGGGTCAGCCC. This codes for CASSVVQGVAGQP. The full CDR3 is CASSVVQGVAGQPQHF. This sequence joins TRBV2 and TRBJ1-5; 8 positions match TRBD1. The sequenced fragment ends 3 residues before the CDR3 boundary, so the rest is inferred from the germline J gene. The CDR3 covers 16 residues. The ends lost 4 bases at V and 6 bases at J; junction bases unmatched: 11. Germline assignment: CDR1 SNHLY and CDR2 FYNNEI.

CDR3 bases read: TGTGCCAGCAGCCAAGGACAGGGACCC. It specifies CASSQGQGP. The full CDR3 sequence reads CASSQGQGPYTF. The V gene is TRBV14, the J gene TRBJ1-2, with TRBD1 matching over 7 bases. The CDR3 is cut off 3 residues early in the read; its end comes from the germline J gene. The V gene's germline CDR1 is SGHDN and CDR2 FVKESK. This CDR3 is 12 amino acids long.

CDR3 bases read: TGCAGTGCTAGAAAGGGCATCACTGAA. This sequence encodes CSARKGITE. The CDR3, in full, reads CSARKGITEAFF. This chain joins TRBV20-1 and TRBJ1-1; no clear D. The read ends 3 residues before the CDR3 terminus; that terminus is restored from the germline J gene. This CDR3 comprises 12 residues. Germline CDR1 reads DFQATT; CDR2 reads SNEGSKA (reference sequence). Trimming removed 2 bases at V and 4 bases at J, with 8 bases between.

Remarks on this clone: The read finishes 3 residues shy of the CDR3 end, and the germline J gene is used to complete it. V is TRBV7-8 and J is TRBJ1-1; possibly TRBD1 for D (6 bases). Trimming cost V 7 bases and J 1 base, with 19 bases left between them. Germline V lookup: CDR1 SGHVS, CDR2 FQNEAQ. There are 16 residues in the CDR3. The covered CDR3 bases are TGTGCCAGCAAGAGTACAGGGTATTCCACGAACACTGAA. It encodes CASKSTGYSTNTE. From start to end, the CDR3 is CASKSTGYSTNTEAFF.

About this clone itself: Read coverage stops 3 residues before the CDR3 terminus; the germline J gene supplies the remainder. This sequence joins TRBV6-1 and TRBJ1-1, with TRBD1 as a possible D gene (5 bases). The CDR3 is 14 residues long. Trimming removed 2 bases from V and 4 bases from J, with 11 bases in between. The germline V gene encodes CDR1 MNHNS and CDR2 SASEGT. The chain's CDR3 is CASSEQGASTEAFF. CDR3 DNA, as far as it was read: TGTGCCAGCAGTGAACAGGGTGCCAGCACTGAA.

To note about this clone: The CDR3 end falls 3 residues outside the read, so it is completed with the germline J gene. This sequence joins TRBV7-8 and TRBJ2-1; 13 bases are shared with TRBD2. Germline V gene sequence: CDR1 SGHVS, CDR2 FQNEAQ. The CDR3 has 15 amino acids. J lost 7 bases, V lost 0 bases, and 0 bases had no gene match. Partial CDR3 DNA: TGTGCCAGCAGCTTAGCACTAGCGGGGGGGAATGAG. This gives the protein CASSLALAGGNE. From start to end, the CDR3 is CASSLALAGGNEQFF.

Concerning this clone itself: The sequence runs out 3 residues before the end of the CDR3; the remainder is reconstructed from the germline J gene. The rearrangement links TRBV28 to TRBJ1-1; 8 positions agree with TRBD1. The CDR3 spans 16 residues. After removal of 2 bases from V and 1 base from J, the junction contained 6 bases not matched to a gene. Germline lookup yields CDR1 MDHEN and CDR2 SYDVKM. CDR3 loop: CASSLARGLSNTEAFF. CDR3 bases read: TGTGCCAGCAGTTTAGCCAGGGGGCTTTCGAACACTGAA.

About this clone itself: The CDR3 end lies 3 residues beyond the end of the read and is filled in from the germline J gene. This chain links TRBV6-1 with TRBJ2-2; D may be TRBD2 (6 bases). Trimming cost V 4 bases and J 3 bases, with 15 bases left between them. Germline V gene data show CDR1 as MNHNS and CDR2 as SASEGT. This CDR3 spans 16 amino acids. The sequenced part of the CDR3 DNA is TGTGCCAGCAGTGGAAGTGGCGGGGACTACACCGGGGAG. It codes for CASSGSGGDYTGE. The complete CDR3 sequence is CASSGSGGDYTGELFF.

Comments on this clone: The read terminates 3 residues before the CDR3 end, so the remaining end is supplied by the germline J gene. V and J are TRBV27 and TRBJ2-7, with D possibly matching TRBD1 (6 bases). The CDR3 totals 13 residues. V lost 2 bases, J lost 1 base, and 6 bases lay in between. Per germline, CDR1 MNHEY and CDR2 SMNVEV (reference sequence). CDR3 bases read: TGTGCCAGCAGTTTAGGACAGTCCTACGAG. Translating gives CASSLGQSYE. The whole CDR3 protein is CASSLGQSYEQYF.

As for this clone: The read halts 3 residues ahead of the CDR3 end, with the missing end drawn from the germline J gene. V gene TRBV7-7 combines with J gene TRBJ1-1; TRBD1 matches 8 bases. This CDR3 has 15 amino acids. The germline V gene encodes CDR1 SSHAT and CDR2 FNYEAQ (reference sequence). The V and J ends lost 2 bases and 3 bases, in that order; junction bases with no gene match: 5. The CDR3 sequence is CASSLYVQGDTEAFF. The sequenced CDR3 bases are TGTGCCAGCAGCTTATACGTACAGGGGGACACTGAA.

Points on this clone: The CDR3 is cut off 3 residues early in the read; its end comes from the germline J gene. V gene TRBV30 combines with J gene TRBJ2-3; 9 bases map to TRBD2. V was pared by 8 bases and J by 0 bases, with 9 bases of the junction left unmatched. Per the germline V gene, CDR1 is GTSNPN and CDR2 is SVGIG (reference sequence). This CDR3 is 15 amino acids long. CDR3 DNA (partial): TGTGCCCAGAGGGGCCTAGCGGGAAGCACAGATACG. Its protein product is CAQRGLAGSTDT. The entire CDR3 protein reads CAQRGLAGSTDTQYF.

As for this clone: The read terminates 3 residues ahead of where the CDR3 ends, so the germline J gene completes it. At the DNA level, this CDR3 is encoded by other sequences in the same sample as well. The rearrangement joins TRBV20-1 to TRBJ2-7; D perhaps matches TRBD1 (6 bases). Looked up from germline, CDR1 is DFQATT and CDR2 is SNEGSKA (reference sequence). The CDR3 is 12 amino acids. Trimming shortened V by 3 bases and J by 1 base, and 7 bases separated the two germline ends. The chain's CDR3 is CSARGQSYEQYF. The covered CDR3 bases are TGCAGTGCTAGGGGACAATCCTACGAG.

With respect to this clone: The read finishes 3 residues shy of the CDR3 end, and the germline J gene is used to complete it. This chain connects TRBV5-1 to TRBJ1-1; TRBD1 is a possible D gene (6 bases). Germline assignment: CDR1 SGHRS and CDR2 YFSETQ. The CDR3 covers 15 residues. The DNA read from the CDR3 is TGCGCCAGCAGCTTGGGAGCAGGGGTGCGACAGCTG. Translated, it gives CASSLGAGVRQL. The CDR3, in full, reads CASSLGAGVRQLAFF.

Notes on this clone: The observed sequence ends 3 residues before the CDR3 terminus, with the missing tail filled in from the germline J gene. The genes are TRBV14 and TRBJ1-1; TRBD1 aligns across 7 bases. Trimming at V came to 2 bases and at J to 1 base, leaving 4 bases not matched to a gene. The CDR3 is made up of 15 amino acids. In germline, CDR1 is SGHDN, CDR2 FVKESK. Partial CDR3 DNA: TGTGCCAGCAGCCAACGGACAGGAGGGAACACTGAA. It yields the protein CASSQRTGGNTE. The whole CDR3 sequence is CASSQRTGGNTEAFF.

Points on this clone: Read sequence stops 3 residues before the CDR3 end, and the germline J gene provides the missing end. The chain recombines TRBV11-2 with TRBJ2-2; D is unresolved. Trimming left V 5 bases short and J 3 bases short, with 10 bases between. The CDR3 covers 14 residues. Germline V gives CDR1 SGHAT, CDR2 FQNNGV. The sequenced CDR3 bases are TGTGCCAGCAGCACAACAGTGGACACCGGGGAG. Its translation: CASSTTVDTGE. The complete CDR3 reads CASSTTVDTGELFF.

Comments on this clone: One end of the junction is discordant with germline, which a read error may explain. The sequence runs out 3 residues before the end of the CDR3; the remainder is reconstructed from the germline J gene. The rearrangement links TRBV2 to TRBJ1-5; maybe TRBD1 (5 bases). Germline assignment: CDR1 SNHLY and CDR2 FYNNEI. The CDR3 is 15 residues long. CDR3: CATSGGVRDNQPQHF. CDR3 DNA (partial): TGTGCCACCAGTGGGGGGGTACGCGACAATCAGCCC.

As to this clone: The sequenced fragment ends 3 residues before the CDR3 boundary, so the rest is inferred from the germline J gene. The J gene is TRBJ2-6, the V gene TRBV18, with unresolved D. From germline, CDR1 is KGHSH and CDR2 LQKENI. Trimming pared 3 bases from V and 2 bases from J, leaving 11 bases between. The CDR3 loop spans 16 amino acids. CDR3 region: CASSPKGSTGANVLTF. The sequenced part of the CDR3 DNA is TGTGCCAGCTCACCTAAGGGTTCTACTGGGGCCAACGTC. Together with reference TRBV18 and TRBJ2-6, the CDR3 gives the full variable domain: NAGVMQNPRHLVRRRGQEARLRCSPMKGHSHVYWYRQLPEEGLKFMVYLQKENIIDESGMPKERFSAEFPKEGPSILRIQQVVRGDSAAYFCASSPKGSTGANVLTFGAGSRLTVL.

About this clone itself: The read falls 3 residues short of the CDR3 end, and the missing part is taken from the germline J gene. V gene TRBV20-1 combines with J gene TRBJ2-3, with TRBD2 identical over 12 bases. Germline assignment: CDR1 DFQATT and CDR2 SNEGSKA (reference sequence). This CDR3 has 15 residues. The J segment lost 0 bases and the V segment lost 5 bases, leaving 3 bases of the junction unmatched. The CDR3 protein is CSAFLAGGSTDTQYF. CDR3 DNA, as far as it was read: TGCAGTGCTTTTCTAGCGGGGGGGAGCACAGATACG.

Comment on this clone: The CDR3 end lies 3 residues beyond the end of the read and is filled in from the germline J gene. This chain joins TRBV5-1 and TRBJ2-3; 8 bases align to TRBD2. J was trimmed by 5 bases and V by 0 bases; bases with no gene match: 8. The CDR3 covers 16 residues. Germline CDR1 and CDR2: SGHRS and YFSETQ. CDR3 loop: CASSLGIAGLGDTQYF. The CDR3 DNA, read in part, is TGCGCCAGCAGCTTGGGGATAGCGGGGTTGGGAGATACG.

On this clone: The CDR3 end lies 3 residues beyond the end of the read and is filled in from the germline J gene. The chain combines TRBV20-1 with TRBJ2-1; 12 bases line up with TRBD2. CDR3 size: 16 residues. The V gene's germline CDR1 is DFQATT and CDR2 SNEGSKA (reference sequence). Trimming cost V 1 base and J 6 bases; bases outside gene matches: 7. The CDR3 here is CSARGTSGDDRNEQFF. The CDR3 bases that were read are TGCAGTGCTAGAGGGACTAGCGGGGACGATCGCAATGAG.

Remarks on this clone: The read halts 3 residues ahead of the CDR3 end, with the missing end drawn from the germline J gene. The gene calls are TRBV11-2 and TRBJ2-4; possibly TRBD2 for D (6 bases). CDR1 is SGHAT and CDR2 is FQNNGV in the germline V gene. V was shortened by 7 bases and J by 0 bases, with 10 bases between the two germline ends. This CDR3 has 14 amino acids. CDR3 bases read: TGTGCCAGCACCATAGCGGTAGCCAAAAACATT. This codes for CASTIAVAKNI. The full-length CDR3 reads as CASTIAVAKNIQYF.